This TCR beta chain is from a study of cytomegalovirus exposure and HLA in healthy donors. The V gene end was trimmed by 4 bases and the J gene end by 4 bases; junction bases not matched to a gene: 5. Per the germline V gene, CDR1 is SGHRS and CDR2 is YFSETQ. This CDR3 spans 15 amino acids. In the PCR, 60 Vbeta and 13 Jbeta primers were used. Only in-frame clones appear in the TCRdb table, and some are missing; sequencing was by immunoSEQ multiplex PCR. In the table there are over 150,000 clones, more than 60% of which are singletons. J is TRBJ2-5 and V is TRBV5-1; 12 bases are shared with TRBD1. The sequencing sample was made of PBMCs. The receptor was isolated from a woman aged 40 to 55 in good health and CMV-seronegative. CDR3 sequence: CASSAGTGGVETQYF. The CDR3 coding sequence is TGCGCCAGCAGCGCCGGGACAGGGGGCGTAGAGACCCAGTACTTC.